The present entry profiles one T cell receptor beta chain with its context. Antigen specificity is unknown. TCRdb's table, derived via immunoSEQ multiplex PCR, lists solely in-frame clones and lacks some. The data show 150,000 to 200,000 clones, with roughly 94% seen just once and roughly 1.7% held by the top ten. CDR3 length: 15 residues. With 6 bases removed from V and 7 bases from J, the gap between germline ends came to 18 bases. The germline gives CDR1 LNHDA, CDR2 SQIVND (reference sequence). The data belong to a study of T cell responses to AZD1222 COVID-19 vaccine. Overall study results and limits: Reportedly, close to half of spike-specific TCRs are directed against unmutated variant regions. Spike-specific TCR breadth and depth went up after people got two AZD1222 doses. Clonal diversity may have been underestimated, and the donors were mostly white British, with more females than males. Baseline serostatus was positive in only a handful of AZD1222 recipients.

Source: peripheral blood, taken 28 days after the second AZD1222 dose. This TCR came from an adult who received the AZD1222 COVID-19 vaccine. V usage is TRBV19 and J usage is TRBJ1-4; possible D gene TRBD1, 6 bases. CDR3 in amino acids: CASSLPVQGSEKLFF. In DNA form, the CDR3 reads TGTGCCAGTAGCCTCCCAGTACAGGGAAGTGAAAAACTGTTTTTT.